This T cell receptor (beta chain) originates from a study of blood T cell repertoires in COVID-19. The table came from immunoSEQ multiplex PCR; TCRdb's copy has only in-frame clones and leaves some out. The table records 45,000 to 50,000 clones, 86% of them present only once. Sequenced sample: peripheral blood. The receptor was isolated from a woman of 80 years or more with COVID-19, enrolled during active disease.

CDR3 protein: CASSLSFMALYGYTF. CDR3 in DNA: TGTGCCAGCAGTTTATCCTTTATGGCACTATATGGCTACACCTTC. J is TRBJ1-2 and V is TRBV27; D gene uncertain. Germline CDR1 and CDR2: MNHEY and SMNVEV (reference sequence). The V end lost 0 bases, the J end lost 5 bases, and 13 bases lay between the germline ends. This CDR3 is 15 amino acids long.